Reported below is one T cell receptor (beta chain). What it binds is unknown. Treatment indicated: oral pan-JAK inhibitor, 5-10 mg twice daily. The sequencing template was cDNA reverse transcribed from extracted RNA. Sequencing was performed with immunoSEQ multiplex PCR; in TCRdb, only in-frame clones are kept and a portion is missing. The data hold fewer than 250,000 clones, with 40% to 45% observed a single time. The sample belongs to a study of CD8+ T cells in alopecia areata. Study as a whole: Affected scalp percentage set treated patients' severity scores.

The study, taken as a whole, reports: Association of baseline CD8+ expansion with response is uncertain owing to one nonresponder.

The receptor was isolated from a human donor with alopecia areata. The input for sequencing was CD4+ T cells sorted from blood, taken at roughly week 38, from a patient treated with tofacitinib.

The CDR3 sequence is CSVRWGGSNQPQHF. In DNA form, the CDR3 reads TGCAGCGTCAGATGGGGGGGGAGCAATCAGCCCCAGCATTTT. The chain combines TRBV29-1 with TRBJ1-5; TRBD1 is a possible D gene (5 bases). Germline values: CDR1 SQVTM, CDR2 ANQGSEA. V lost 6 bases and J lost 1, with 13 bases in between. The CDR3 has 14 amino acids. Drawing the rest from reference TRBV29-1 and TRBJ1-5, the complete variable domain is SAVISQKPSRDICQRGTSLTIQCQVDSQVTMMFWYRQQPGQSLTLIATANQGSEATYESGFVIDKFPISRPNLTFSTLTVSNMSPEDSSIYLCSVRWGGSNQPQHFGDGTRLSIL.